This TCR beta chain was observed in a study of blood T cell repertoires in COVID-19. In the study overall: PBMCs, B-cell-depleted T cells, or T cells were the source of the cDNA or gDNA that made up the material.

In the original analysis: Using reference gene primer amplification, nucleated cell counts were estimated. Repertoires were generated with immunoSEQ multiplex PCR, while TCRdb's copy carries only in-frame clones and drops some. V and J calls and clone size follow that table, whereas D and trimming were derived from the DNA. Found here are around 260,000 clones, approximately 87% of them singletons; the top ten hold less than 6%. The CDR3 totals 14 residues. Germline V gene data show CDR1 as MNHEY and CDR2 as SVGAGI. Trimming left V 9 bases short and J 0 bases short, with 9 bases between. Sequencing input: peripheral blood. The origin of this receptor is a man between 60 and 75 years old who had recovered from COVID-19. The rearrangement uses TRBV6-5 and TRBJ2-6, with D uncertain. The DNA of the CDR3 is TGTGCCAGTCGACTCTCCTCTGGGGCCAACGTCCTGACTTTC. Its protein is CASRLSSGANVLTF.